Listed here are 22 T cell receptor beta chains from one sample, sequenced in a study of T cell responses to AZD1222 COVID-19 vaccine. The repertoire was sequenced with immunoSEQ multiplex PCR; TCRdb's copy has only in-frame clones and lacks some. The repertoire holds approximately 92,000 clones, with more than 75% as singletons. Sequencing used peripheral blood, obtained on day 0 of AZD1222 vaccination. All receptors come from an adult in good health.

V usage is TRBV6-5 and J usage is TRBJ1-4; no firm D call. The V gene lost 3 bases and the J gene lost 2 bases, with 13 bases spanning the gap. The CDR3 is made up of 16 amino acids. CDR1 and CDR2 from the germline V gene are MNHEY and SVGAGI. The CDR3 region has the DNA TGTGCCAGCAGTTATTCCATGGGCGGCACTAATGAAAAACTGTTTTTT. Translated, it gives CASSYSMGGTNEKLFF.

CDR3 in amino acids: CASRKTGAAEAFF. The CDR3 coding sequence is TGTGCCAGCCGGAAGACAGGGGCCGCTGAAGCTTTCTTT. The chain is built from TRBV6-5 and TRBJ1-1; TRBD1 matches 8 bases. There are 13 residues in the CDR3. Trimming cost V 8 bases and J 6 bases; bases outside gene matches: 8. The germline V gene encodes CDR1 MNHEY and CDR2 SVGAGI.

This chain uses TRBV7-2 with TRBJ1-2, with TRBD1 identical over 8 bases. This CDR3 has 15 residues. Trimming removed 5 bases from V and 0 bases from J; junction bases left unmatched: 5. Germline CDR1 is SGHTA and CDR2 is FQGNSA. The CDR3 nucleotides read TGTGCCAGCAGCCCCTCGACAGGGGCTAACTATGGCTACACCTTC. Translating gives CASSPSTGANYGYTF.

The V and J genes are TRBV14 and TRBJ1-5; D might be TRBD1 (5 bases). Trimming removed 3 bases from V and 1 base from J, with 19 bases in between. The CDR3 is 18 amino acids. CDR1 and CDR2 from the germline V gene are SGHDN and FVKESK. In nucleotides, the CDR3 is TGTGCCAGCAGCCAGATTCCGGGACCTCTGAGGAGCAATCAGCCCCAGCATTTT. It yields the protein CASSQIPGPLRSNQPQHF.

The chain has TRBV4-1 and TRBJ2-5; 9 nucleotides agree with TRBD2. Germline V gene lookup returns CDR1 MGHRA and CDR2 YSYEKL. Losses at the gene ends were 3 bases for V and 1 base for J; bases not matched to a gene: 9. The CDR3 contains 17 residues. The CDR3 region has the DNA TGCGCCAGCAGCCAGGGTTGGGTAGCGGGGGTCCAAGAGACCCAGTACTTC. Its protein is CASSQGWVAGVQETQYF.

The chain links TRBV5-1 to TRBJ1-4; 7 bases align to TRBD1. From germline, CDR1 is SGHRS and CDR2 YFSETQ. The CDR3 sequence is 16 residues long. V shed 0 bases and J 2 bases; nucleotides not matched to a gene: 4. The CDR3 sequence is CASSLAGTVTNEKLFF. As DNA, the CDR3 is TGCGCCAGCAGCTTGGCCGGGACAGTCACTAATGAAAAACTGTTTTTT.

J is TRBJ1-1 and V is TRBV14; D might be TRBD1 (5 bases). Per the germline V gene, CDR1 is SGHDN and CDR2 is FVKESK. This CDR3 spans 17 amino acids. Trimming removed 0 bases from V and 2 bases from J, with 16 bases in between. CDR3 sequence: CASSQDSGPRLNTEAFF. CDR3 DNA: TGTGCCAGCAGCCAAGATTCGGGACCGCGCCTTAACACTGAAGCTTTCTTT.

This clone was counted once. V is TRBV6-5 and J is TRBJ2-3, with 7 nucleotides matching TRBD2. The CDR3 sequence is 15 residues long. Trimming took 8 bases from V and 4 from J; bases not matched to a gene: 12. Looked up from germline, CDR1 is MNHEY and CDR2 is SVGAGI. This chain's CDR3 is CASQSSPSGSDTQYF. CDR3 bases: TGTGCCAGCCAAAGTTCGCCTAGCGGCTCAGATACGCAGTATTTT.

The chain links TRBV5-1 to TRBJ2-2, with 7 nucleotides matching TRBD1. The CDR3 totals 14 residues. Trimming removed 3 bases from V and 3 bases from J; junction bases left unmatched: 2. The germline CDR1 and CDR2 sequences are SGHRS and YFSETQ. The CDR3 nucleotides are TGCGCCAGCAGCTATACAGGGGACACCGGGGAGCTGTTTTTT. Translation gives CASSYTGDTGELFF. The entire variable domain, with the rest obtained from reference TRBV5-1 and TRBJ2-2, is as follows: KAGVTQTPRYLIKTRGQQVTLSCSPISGHRSVSWYQQTPGQGLQFLFEYFSETQRNKGNFPGRFSGRQFSNSRSEMNVSTLELGDSALYLCASSYTGDTGELFFGEGSRLTVL.

V is TRBV2 and J is TRBJ1-4; the D is unclear. V was pared by 4 bases and J by 6 bases, with 9 bases between. Germline assignment: CDR1 SNHLY and CDR2 FYNNEI. This CDR3 has 13 amino acids. This chain's CDR3 is CASSVERDEKLFF. In nucleotides, the CDR3 is TGTGCCAGCAGTGTCGAGCGTGATGAAAAACTGTTTTTT.

V is TRBV10-1 and J is TRBJ1-2, with D possibly TRBD1 on 5 matching bases. The length of the CDR3 is 15 residues. Trimming removed 0 bases from V and 6 bases from J, with 14 bases in between. CDR1 is WNHNN and CDR2 is SYGVQD in the germline V gene (reference sequence). The CDR3 region is CASSESWQGDDGYTF. The DNA for the CDR3 is TGCGCCAGCAGTGAGTCGTGGCAGGGCGACGATGGCTACACCTTC.

This clone was observed a single time. The rearrangement links TRBV9 to TRBJ2-7; D unclear. Trimming pared 4 bases from V and 0 bases from J, leaving 11 bases between. CDR1 is SGDLS and CDR2 is YYNGEE in the germline V gene. This CDR3 has 14 residues. The CDR3 sequence: CASSFGSDSYEQYF. The CDR3 bases are TGTGCCAGCAGCTTTGGGTCGGACTCCTACGAGCAGTACTTC.

The rearrangement joins TRBV7-8 to TRBJ2-7; D unresolved. The germline V gene encodes CDR1 SGHVS and CDR2 FQNEAQ. The CDR3 is made up of 16 amino acids. V was shortened by 0 bases and J by 1 base, with 13 bases between the two germline ends. The DNA for the CDR3 is TGTGCCAGCAGCTTAGCGCTAAGACTCCTATCCTACGAGCAGTACTTC. It codes for CASSLALRLLSYEQYF.

CDR3: CASTRGRRYGYTF. The CDR3 DNA reads TGTGCCAGTACGAGGGGGCGGAGATATGGCTACACCTTC. The V and J genes are TRBV19 and TRBJ1-2; 7 nucleotides agree with TRBD1. Per germline, CDR1 LNHDA and CDR2 SQIVND (reference sequence). The V gene end was trimmed by 7 bases and the J gene end by 5 bases; junction bases not matched to a gene: 7. This CDR3 contains 13 residues.

This clone has a handful of counts. This chain connects TRBV4-1 to TRBJ2-7; 7 bases are shared with TRBD1. From germline, CDR1 is MGHRA and CDR2 YSYEKL. This CDR3 spans 16 amino acids. After removal of 1 base from V and 3 bases from J, the junction contained 9 bases not matched to a gene. Here the CDR3 reads CASSQVPTGIGYEQYF. In nucleotides, the CDR3 is TGCGCCAGCAGCCAAGTCCCGACAGGGATTGGCTACGAGCAGTACTTC.

This chain connects TRBV28 to TRBJ1-5; D unclear. The V end was cut by 2 bases, the J end by 6 bases, with 11 bases between. The CDR3 contains 14 residues. Germline V gene lookup returns CDR1 MDHEN and CDR2 SYDVKM. CDR3 sequence (DNA): TGTGCCAGCAGTTTAGCACTGGGAGGTCAGCCCCAGCATTTT. It codes for CASSLALGGQPQHF.

The chain links TRBV5-4 to TRBJ1-4, with no clear D. Trimming cost V 0 bases and J 0 bases, with 6 bases left between them. CDR1 and CDR2 from the germline V gene are SGHNT and YYREEE (reference sequence). The CDR3 has 15 amino acids. The CDR3 protein is CASSLGATTNEKLFF. CDR3 nucleotide sequence: TGTGCCAGCAGCTTGGGGGCTACAACTAATGAAAAACTGTTTTTT. The variable domain in full, completed from reference TRBV5-4 and TRBJ1-4, reads ETGVTQSPTHLIKTRGQQVTLRCSSQSGHNTVSWYQQALGQGPQFIFQYYREEENGRGNFPPRFSGLQFPNYSSELNVNALELDDSALYLCASSLGATTNEKLFFGSGTQLSVL.

This clone appeared once. J is TRBJ1-2 and V is TRBV28; D gene unclear. V was clipped by 2 bases and J by 8 bases, with 15 bases between them. The CDR3 totals 14 residues. CDR1 and CDR2 (germline): MDHEN, SYDVKM. The CDR3 region is CASSLINRGTGYTF. The CDR3 DNA follows: TGTGCCAGCAGTTTAATTAACCGGGGTACGGGCTACACCTTC.

V is TRBV7-2 and J is TRBJ2-3; 8 bases fit TRBD2. Losses at the gene ends were 4 bases for V and 4 bases for J; bases not matched to a gene: 10. This CDR3 contains 16 residues. CDR1 is SGHTA and CDR2 is FQGNSA in the germline V gene. CDR3 DNA: TGTGCCAGCAGCTCCCGGGGGGGCCGTCGGTCAGATACGCAGTATTTT. Protein sequence: CASSSRGGRRSDTQYF.

J is TRBJ1-2 and V is TRBV9, with D hard to call. Germline V gene data show CDR1 as SGDLS and CDR2 as YYNGEE. The CDR3 totals 13 residues. The V end was cut by 3 bases, the J end by 1 base, with 7 bases between. Written as DNA, the CDR3 is TGTGCCAGCAGCGAAATATATAACTATGGCTACACCTTC. It codes for CASSEIYNYGYTF.

The chain couples TRBV5-4 to TRBJ1-3; D is undetermined. CDR1 is SGHNT, CDR2 YYREEE, per germline (reference sequence). The CDR3 is made up of 14 amino acids. The V end lost 4 bases, the J end lost 4 bases, and 12 bases lay between the germline ends. The CDR3 nucleotides are TGTGCCAGCAGCACGGGAATAGGGGGAAACACCATATATTTT. This sequence encodes CASSTGIGGNTIYF. The entire variable domain, with the rest obtained from reference TRBV5-4 and TRBJ1-3, is as follows: ETGVTQSPTHLIKTRGQQVTLRCSSQSGHNTVSWYQQALGQGPQFIFQYYREEENGRGNFPPRFSGLQFPNYSSELNVNALELDDSALYLCASSTGIGGNTIYFGEGSWLTVV.

The genes are TRBV12-3 or TRBV12-4 and TRBJ1-4; TRBD1 matches at 7 bases. The length of the CDR3 is 13 residues. The trim removed 9 bases at V and 6 bases at J, leaving 7 bases unmatched. This CDR3 is CASQAGGYEKLFF. CDR3 nucleotide sequence: TGTGCCAGTCAAGCAGGGGGTTATGAAAAACTGTTTTTT.